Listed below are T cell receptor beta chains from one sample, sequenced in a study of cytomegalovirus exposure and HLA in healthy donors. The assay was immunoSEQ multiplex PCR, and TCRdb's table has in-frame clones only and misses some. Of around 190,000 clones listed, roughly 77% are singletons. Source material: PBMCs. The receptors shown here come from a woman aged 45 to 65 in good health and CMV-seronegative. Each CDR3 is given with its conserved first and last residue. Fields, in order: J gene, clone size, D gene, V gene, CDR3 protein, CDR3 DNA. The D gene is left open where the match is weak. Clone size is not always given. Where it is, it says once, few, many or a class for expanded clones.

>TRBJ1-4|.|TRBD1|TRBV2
CASSEPGQGVVQVEKLFF
TGTGCCAGCAGTGAACCGGGACAGGGTGTCGTCCAAGTAGAAAAACTGTTTTTT
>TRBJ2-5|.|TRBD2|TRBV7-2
CASSLAPAGGQETQYF
TGTGCCAGCAGCTTAGCGCCAGCGGGGGGGCAAGAGACCCAGTACTTC
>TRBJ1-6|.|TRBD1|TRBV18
CASSRDRRNSPLHF
TGTGCCAGCTCACGGGACAGGCGTAATTCACCCCTCCACTTT
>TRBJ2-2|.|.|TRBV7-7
CASSLALAGTGELFF
TGTGCTAGCAGCTTAGCTCTAGCAGGCACCGGGGAGCTGTTTTTT
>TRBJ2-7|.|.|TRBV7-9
CASSSSGPEQYF
TGTGCCAGCAGCTCCTCCGGTCCCGAGCAGTACTTC
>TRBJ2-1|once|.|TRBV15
CATSIGTTGYNEQFF
TGTGCCACCAGCATCGGGACGACAGGATACAATGAGCAGTTCTTC
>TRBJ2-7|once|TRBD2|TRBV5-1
CASSLAGRGFSYEQYF
TGCGCCAGCAGCTTGGCCGGGAGGGGGTTCTCCTACGAGCAGTACTTC
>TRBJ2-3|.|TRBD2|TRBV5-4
CASRLAGGPSSTDTQYF
TGTGCCAGCAGACTAGCGGGGGGGCCGTCTAGCACAGATACGCAGTATTTT
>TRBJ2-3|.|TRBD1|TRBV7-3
CASSLTEGRGRKGTDTQYF
TGTGCCAGCAGCTTAACAGAGGGCAGGGGGCGTAAGGGTACAGATACGCAGTATTTT
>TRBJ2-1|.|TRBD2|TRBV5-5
CASSLGLAGYGEQFF
TGTGCCAGCAGCCTTGGACTAGCGGGATACGGGGAGCAGTTCTTC
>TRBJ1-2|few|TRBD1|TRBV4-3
CASSQDGTGGYGYTF
TGCGCCAGCAGCCAAGACGGAACAGGGGGCTATGGCTACACCTTC
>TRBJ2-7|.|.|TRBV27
CASGLASSSYEQYF
TGTGCCAGCGGCCTAGCGTCGAGCTCCTACGAGCAGTACTTC
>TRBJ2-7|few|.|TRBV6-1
CASRPEVSSYEQYF
TGTGCCAGCAGGCCCGAGGTGAGCTCCTACGAGCAGTACTTC
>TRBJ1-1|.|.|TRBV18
CASSPSGNTEAFF
TGTGCCAGCTCACCTAGTGGGAACACTGAAGCTTTCTTT
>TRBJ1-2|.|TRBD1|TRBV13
CASSLGQGGGYTF
TGTGCCAGCAGCTTAGGACAGGGGGGTGGCTACACCTTC
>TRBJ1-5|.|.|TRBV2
CASSEGVPGWGNQPQHF
TGTGCCAGCAGTGAAGGTGTTCCGGGGTGGGGCAATCAGCCCCAGCATTTT
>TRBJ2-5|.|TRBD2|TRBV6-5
CASSPGLAGTQYF
TGTGCCAGCAGTCCCGGACTAGCGGGGACCCAGTACTTC